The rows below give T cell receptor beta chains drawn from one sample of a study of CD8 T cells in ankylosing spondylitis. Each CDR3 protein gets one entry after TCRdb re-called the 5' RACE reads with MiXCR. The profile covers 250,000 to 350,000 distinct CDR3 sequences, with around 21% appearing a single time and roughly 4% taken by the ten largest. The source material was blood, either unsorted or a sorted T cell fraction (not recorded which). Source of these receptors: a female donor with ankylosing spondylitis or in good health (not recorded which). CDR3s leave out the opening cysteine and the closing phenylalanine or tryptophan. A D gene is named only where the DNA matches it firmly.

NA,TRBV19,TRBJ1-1,ASSEGHRVRNTEAF
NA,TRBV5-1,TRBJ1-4,ASRSGRINEKLF
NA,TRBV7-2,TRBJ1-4,ASSSMGGGNEKLF
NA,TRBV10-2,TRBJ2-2,ASSEAPNTGELF
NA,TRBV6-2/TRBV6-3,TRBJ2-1,ASRNLNEQF
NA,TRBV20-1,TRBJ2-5,SARDWDQETQY
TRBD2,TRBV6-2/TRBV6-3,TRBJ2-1,ASSSYGLAAYNEQF
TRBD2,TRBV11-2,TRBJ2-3,ASSLGLAGGPFTDTQY
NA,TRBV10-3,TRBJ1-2,AISESRAGPNSGDGYT
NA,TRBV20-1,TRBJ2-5,SPVWGETQY
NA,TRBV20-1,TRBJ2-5,SARTGVETQY
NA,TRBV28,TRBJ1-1,ASSLGQYTEAF
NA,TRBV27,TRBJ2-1,ASSLLWDSYNEQF
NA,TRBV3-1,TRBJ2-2,ASSQAMSFRDTGELF
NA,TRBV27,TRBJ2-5,ASSSSGARGETQY
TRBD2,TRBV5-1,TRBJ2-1,ASSPRTSGRAGDEQF
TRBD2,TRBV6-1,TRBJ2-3,ASTTTSGLAGVVDTQY
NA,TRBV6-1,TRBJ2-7,ASRSDISSYEQY
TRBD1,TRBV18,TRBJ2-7,ASSPRPGGEQY
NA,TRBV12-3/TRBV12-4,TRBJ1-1,ASKGRQGATEAF
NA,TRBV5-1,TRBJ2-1,ASSFEGYSYNEQF
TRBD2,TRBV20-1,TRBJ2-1,SARPGGLARREQF
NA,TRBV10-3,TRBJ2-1,AISVSSRERQQF
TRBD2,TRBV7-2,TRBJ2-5,ASSLGSGSGETQY
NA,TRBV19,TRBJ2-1,ASSIAGIRSNEQF
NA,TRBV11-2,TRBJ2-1,ASSFRDTLEGGQF
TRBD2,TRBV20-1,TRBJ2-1,SAQAGTSGLSSYNEQF
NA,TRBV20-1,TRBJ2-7,SARFPLPPKDEQY
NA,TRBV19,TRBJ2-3,ASSAASASTDTQY
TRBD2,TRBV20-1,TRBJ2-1,SAAGTSGSYEQF
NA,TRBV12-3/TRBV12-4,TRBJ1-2,ASSPEFYGYT
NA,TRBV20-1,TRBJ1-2,SARRRGSDGYT
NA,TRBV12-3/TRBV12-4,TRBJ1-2,ASSATGILDGYT
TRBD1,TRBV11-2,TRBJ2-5,ASSSTGTGGRYGETQY
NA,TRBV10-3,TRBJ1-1,AIRGDMNTEAF
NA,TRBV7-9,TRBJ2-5,ASSPGYPYR
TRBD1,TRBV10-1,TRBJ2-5,ASSDIGQGKETQY
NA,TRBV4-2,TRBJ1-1,ASRQQAPRRSTEAF
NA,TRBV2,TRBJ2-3,ASSEVGTQY
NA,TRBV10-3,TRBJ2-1,ATLHTGSSYNEQF
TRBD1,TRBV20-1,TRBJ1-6,SARGEGGNSPLH
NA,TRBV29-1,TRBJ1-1,SVAPDRSGDTEAF
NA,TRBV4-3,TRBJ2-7,ASSRLRGLGYEQY
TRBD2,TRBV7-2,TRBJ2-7,ASSLWTSGYEQY
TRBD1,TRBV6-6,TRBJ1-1,ASSAGQPEAF
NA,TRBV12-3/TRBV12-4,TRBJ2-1,ASSLAGGRYEQF
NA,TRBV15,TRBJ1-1,ATSRAEGDTEAF
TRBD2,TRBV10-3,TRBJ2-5,AIRASGEETQY
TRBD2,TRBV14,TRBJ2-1,ASSLRKRELSDEQF
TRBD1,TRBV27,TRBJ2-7,ASSISGTGFAYEQY
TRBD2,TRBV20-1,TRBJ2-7,SARDASGGSYEQY
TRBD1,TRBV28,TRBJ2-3,ATRGQFTDTQY